This T cell receptor (beta chain) was sequenced during a study of naive and memory T cell subsets. Regarding the study as a whole: Diversity fell and Gini index rose from naive through CM, EM, EMRA.

Cells stained for CD3, CD4, CD8, CD45RA and CD27 were sorted into four subsets. The beta constant-region primer was an equimolar mix of two oligonucleotides covering TRBC1 and TRBC2. TCRdb passed the UMI-ligation and nested PCR reads through MiXCR, listing each CDR3 protein once. The sample yields some 150,000 distinct CDR3 sequences, about 17% seen once. With regard to this clonotype: What it binds is not known.

CDR3 length equals 15 residues. Germline values: CDR1 SGHRS, CDR2 YFSETQ. Trimming at V came to 1 base and at J to 1 base, leaving 4 bases not matched to a gene. The sequence was obtained from a human donor in good health. V and J are TRBV5-1 and TRBJ2-7, with 8 bases matching TRBD1. Sequenced material: naive CD4+ T cells from blood. The CDR3 region has the DNA TGCGCCAGCAGCTTGTTAGGGACAGGTTCCTACGAGCAGTACTTC. Protein product: CASSLLGTGSYEQYF.